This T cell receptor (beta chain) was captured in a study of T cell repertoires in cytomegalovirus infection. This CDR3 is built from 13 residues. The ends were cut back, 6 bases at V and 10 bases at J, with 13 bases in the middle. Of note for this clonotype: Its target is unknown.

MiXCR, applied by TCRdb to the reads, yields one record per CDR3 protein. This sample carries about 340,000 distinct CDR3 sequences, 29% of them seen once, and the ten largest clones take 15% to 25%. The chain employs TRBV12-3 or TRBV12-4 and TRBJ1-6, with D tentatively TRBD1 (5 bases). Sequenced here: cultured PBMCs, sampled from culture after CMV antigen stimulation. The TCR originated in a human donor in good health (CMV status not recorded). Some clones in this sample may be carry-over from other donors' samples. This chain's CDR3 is CASSAWGLSPLHF. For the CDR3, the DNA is TGTGCCAGCAGCGCGTGGGGACTCTCACCCCTCCACTTT.